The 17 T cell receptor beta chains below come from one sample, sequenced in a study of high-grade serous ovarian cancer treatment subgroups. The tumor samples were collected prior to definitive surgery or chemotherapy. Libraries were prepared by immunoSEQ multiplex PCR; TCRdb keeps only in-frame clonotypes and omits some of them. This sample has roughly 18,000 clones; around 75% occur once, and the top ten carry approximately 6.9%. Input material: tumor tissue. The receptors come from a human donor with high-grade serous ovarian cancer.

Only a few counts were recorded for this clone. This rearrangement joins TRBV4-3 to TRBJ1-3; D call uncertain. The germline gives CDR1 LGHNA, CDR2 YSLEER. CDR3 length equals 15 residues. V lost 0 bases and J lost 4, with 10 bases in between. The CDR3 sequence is CASSQDHSRGNTIYF. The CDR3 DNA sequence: TGCGCCAGCAGCCAAGATCACAGTCGGGGAAACACCATATATTTT.

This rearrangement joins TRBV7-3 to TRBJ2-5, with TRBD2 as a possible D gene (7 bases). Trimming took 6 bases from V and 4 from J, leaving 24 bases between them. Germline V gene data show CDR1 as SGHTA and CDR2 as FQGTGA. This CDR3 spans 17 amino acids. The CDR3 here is CASREGGEVPMRETQYF. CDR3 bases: TGTGCCAGCAGGGAGGGGGGGGAGGTCCCCATGAGAGAGACCCAGTACTTC. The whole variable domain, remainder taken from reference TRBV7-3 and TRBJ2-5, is GAGVSQTPSNKVTEKGKYVELRCDPISGHTALYWYRQSLGQGPEFLIYFQGTGAADDSGLPNDRFFAVRPEGSVSTLKIQRTERGDSAVYLCASREGGEVPMRETQYFGPGTRLLVL.

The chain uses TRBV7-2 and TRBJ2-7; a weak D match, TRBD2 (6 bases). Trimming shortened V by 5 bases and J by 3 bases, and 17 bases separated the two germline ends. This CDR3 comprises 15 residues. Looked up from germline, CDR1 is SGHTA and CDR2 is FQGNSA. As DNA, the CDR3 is TGTGCCAGCAGCCCTGCGGCGGGAACTAACTACGAGCAGTACTTC. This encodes CASSPAAGTNYEQYF.

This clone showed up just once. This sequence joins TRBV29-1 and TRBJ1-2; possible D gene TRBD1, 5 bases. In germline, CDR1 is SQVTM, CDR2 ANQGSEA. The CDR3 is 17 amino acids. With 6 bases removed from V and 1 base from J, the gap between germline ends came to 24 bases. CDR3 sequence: CSVSLWQTATFNYGYTF. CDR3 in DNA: TGCAGCGTCTCTTTGTGGCAGACAGCCACCTTTAACTATGGCTACACCTTC. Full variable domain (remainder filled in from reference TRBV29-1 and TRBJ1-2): SAVISQKPSRDICQRGTSLTIQCQVDSQVTMMFWYRQQPGQSLTLIATANQGSEATYESGFVIDKFPISRPNLTFSTLTVSNMSPEDSSIYLCSVSLWQTATFNYGYTFGSGTRLTVV.

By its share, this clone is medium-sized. Here the CDR3 DNA reads TGTGCCAGCAGCGTCGGAAGGGTCGGGAACACTGAAGCTTTCTTT. This gives the protein CASSVGRVGNTEAFF. J is TRBJ1-1 and V is TRBV9, with unresolved D. This CDR3 is 15 amino acids long. Germline-derived CDR1 and CDR2 are SGDLS and YYNGEE. V was pared by 2 bases and J by 1 base, with 12 bases between.

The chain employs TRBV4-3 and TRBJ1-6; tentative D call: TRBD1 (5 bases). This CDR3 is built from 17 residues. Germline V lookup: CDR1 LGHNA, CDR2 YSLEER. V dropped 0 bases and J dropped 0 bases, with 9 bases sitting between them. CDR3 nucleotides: TGCGCCAGCAGCCAAGATCGGGGGGGCTCCTATAATTCACCCCTCCACTTT. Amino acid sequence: CASSQDRGGSYNSPLHF.

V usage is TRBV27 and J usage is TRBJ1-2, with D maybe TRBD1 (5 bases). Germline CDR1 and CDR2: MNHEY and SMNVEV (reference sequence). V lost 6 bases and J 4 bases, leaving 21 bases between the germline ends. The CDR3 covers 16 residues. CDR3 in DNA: TGTGCCAGCAGGCGGGGTAGCGGGGGAGTAGGCTATGGCTACACCTTC. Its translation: CASRRGSGGVGYGYTF.

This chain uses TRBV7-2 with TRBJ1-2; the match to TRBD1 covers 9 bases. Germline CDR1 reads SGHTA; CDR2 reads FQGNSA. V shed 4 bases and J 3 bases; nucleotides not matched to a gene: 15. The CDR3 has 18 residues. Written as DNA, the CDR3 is TGTGCCAGCAGCTCCCCATTGCGGGACAGGGTTCCTCACTATGGCTACACCTTC. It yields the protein CASSSPLRDRVPHYGYTF.

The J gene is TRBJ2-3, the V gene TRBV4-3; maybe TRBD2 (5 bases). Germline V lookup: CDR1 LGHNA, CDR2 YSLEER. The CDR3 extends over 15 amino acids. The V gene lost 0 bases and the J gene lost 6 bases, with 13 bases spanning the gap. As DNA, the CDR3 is TGCGCCAGCAGCCAAGATGGGCAGCGAGGGGATACGCAGTATTTT. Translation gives CASSQDGQRGDTQYF.

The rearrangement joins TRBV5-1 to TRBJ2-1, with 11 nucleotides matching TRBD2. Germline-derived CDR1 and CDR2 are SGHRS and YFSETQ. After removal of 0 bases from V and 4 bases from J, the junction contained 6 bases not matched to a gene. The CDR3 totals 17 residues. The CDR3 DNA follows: TGCGCCAGCAGCTTGGATCCGGGACTAGCGGTTTACAATGAGCAGTTCTTC. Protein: CASSLDPGLAVYNEQFF.

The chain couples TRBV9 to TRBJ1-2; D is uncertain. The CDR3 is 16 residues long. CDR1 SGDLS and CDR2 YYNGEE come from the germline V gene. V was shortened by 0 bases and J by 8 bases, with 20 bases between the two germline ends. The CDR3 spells CASSVGEETAYRGYTF. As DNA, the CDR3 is TGTGCCAGCAGCGTAGGGGAAGAAACAGCCTATAGAGGCTACACCTTC.

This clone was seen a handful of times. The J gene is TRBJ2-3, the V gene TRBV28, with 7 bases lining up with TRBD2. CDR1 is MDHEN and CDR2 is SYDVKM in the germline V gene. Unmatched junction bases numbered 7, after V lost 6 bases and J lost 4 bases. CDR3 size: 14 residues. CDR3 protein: CASSWGLYSDTQYF. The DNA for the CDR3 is TGTGCCAGCAGCTGGGGACTATACTCAGATACGCAGTATTTT.

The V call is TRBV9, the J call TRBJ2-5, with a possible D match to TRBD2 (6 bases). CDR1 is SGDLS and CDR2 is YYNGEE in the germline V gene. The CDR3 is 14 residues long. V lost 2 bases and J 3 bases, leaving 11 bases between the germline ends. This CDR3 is CASSVSGGEETQYF. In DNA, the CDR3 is TGTGCCAGCAGCGTTTCCGGAGGGGAAGAGACCCAGTACTTC.

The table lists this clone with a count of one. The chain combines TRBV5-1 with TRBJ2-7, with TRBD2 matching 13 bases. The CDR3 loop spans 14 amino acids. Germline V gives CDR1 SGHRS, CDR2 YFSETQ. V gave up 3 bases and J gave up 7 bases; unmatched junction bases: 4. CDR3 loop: CASSSGLAGMEQYF. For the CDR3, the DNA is TGCGCCAGCAGCTCGGGACTAGCGGGAATGGAGCAGTACTTC.

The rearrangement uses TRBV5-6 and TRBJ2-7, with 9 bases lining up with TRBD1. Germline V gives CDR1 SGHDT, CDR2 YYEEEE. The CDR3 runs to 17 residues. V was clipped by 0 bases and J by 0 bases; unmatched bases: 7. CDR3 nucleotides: TGTGCCAGCAGCTTGGGCTCCGGGACAGGGAGCTCCTACGAGCAGTACTTC. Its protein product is CASSLGSGTGSSYEQYF.

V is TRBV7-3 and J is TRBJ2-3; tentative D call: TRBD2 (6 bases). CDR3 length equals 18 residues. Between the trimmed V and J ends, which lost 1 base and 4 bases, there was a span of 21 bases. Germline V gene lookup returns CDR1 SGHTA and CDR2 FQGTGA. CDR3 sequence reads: CASSLSPVRNRRADTQYF. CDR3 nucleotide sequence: TGTGCCAGCAGCTTAAGTCCTGTTAGAAACAGGAGGGCAGATACGCAGTATTTT.

In nucleotides, the CDR3 is TGTGCCTGGAGCCAGGGGTTCTCTGGAAACACCATATATTTT. Translating gives CAWSQGFSGNTIYF. V is TRBV30 and J is TRBJ1-3, with D tentatively TRBD1 (6 bases). Germline CDR1 reads GTSNPN; CDR2 reads SVGIG (reference sequence). The CDR3 contains 14 residues. Trimming cost V 3 bases and J 0 bases, with 9 bases left between them.